This T cell receptor beta chain was recovered during a study of shared clonotypes between healthy human individuals. With V trimmed by 4 bases and J by 0 bases, 4 bases remained unmatched. CDR1 is SGHTS, CDR2 YDEGEE, per germline. The CDR3 spans 14 residues. Clones were read by immunoSEQ multiplex PCR, and TCRdb kept only the in-frame ones, dropping some. The repertoire consists of around 1,000,000 clones, with 77% occurring once and the leading ten covering approximately 0.9%. The sequencing sample was made of memory CD4+ T cells from PBMCs. Subset: CD45RA-negative fraction. This sequence originates from a young man in good health. Some clones in this sample may be carry-over from other donors' samples. V and J are TRBV5-8 and TRBJ2-7; 7 bases line up with TRBD2. The CDR3 bases are TGTGCCAGCAGCCCGCGGACTAGCTCCTACGAGCAGTACTTC. Its protein product is CASSPRTSSYEQYF.